The present T cell receptor beta chain was sequenced within a study of cytomegalovirus exposure and HLA in healthy donors. On this clone: As yet, its antigen is unknown.

Study-wide results and caveats: The listing of 150 to 200 TCR beta chains classed them as cytomegalovirus-associated. Among TCR sequences, most were rare, though some public TCRs appeared in many donors.

The PCR ran on 60 Vbeta and 13 Jbeta primers. Here immunoSEQ multiplex PCR was the method, and the copy in TCRdb shows in-frame clones only, minus some. The sample carries under 250,000 clones, approximately 80% recorded once. Trimming stripped 3 bases from V and 8 bases from J, with 14 bases between. The CDR3 covers 14 residues. Germline assignment: CDR1 ENHRY and CDR2 SYGVKD. This receptor was taken from a woman in her 50s in good health and CMV-seropositive. The chain is built from TRBV10-3 and TRBJ2-1; weak D call: TRBD1 (5 bases). The sequencing input was PBMCs. The CDR3 nucleotides are TGTGCCATCAGTGAAGGGGCAGGGAAGGATGAGCAGTTCTTC. Residues: CAISEGAGKDEQFF.